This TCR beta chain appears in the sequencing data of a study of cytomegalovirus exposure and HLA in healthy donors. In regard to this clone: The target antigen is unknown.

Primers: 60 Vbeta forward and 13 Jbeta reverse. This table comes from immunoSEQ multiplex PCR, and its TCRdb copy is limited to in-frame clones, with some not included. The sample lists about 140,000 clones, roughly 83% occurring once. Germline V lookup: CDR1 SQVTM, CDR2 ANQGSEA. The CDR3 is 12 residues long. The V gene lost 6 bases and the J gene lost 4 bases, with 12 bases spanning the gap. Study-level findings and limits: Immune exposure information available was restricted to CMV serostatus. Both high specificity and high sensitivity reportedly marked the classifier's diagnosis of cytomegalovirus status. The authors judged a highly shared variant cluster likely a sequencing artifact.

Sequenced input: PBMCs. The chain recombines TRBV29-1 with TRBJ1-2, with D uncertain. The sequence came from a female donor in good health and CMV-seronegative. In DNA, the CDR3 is TGCAGCGTCCAGGCCGACGCCTATGGCTACACCTTC. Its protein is CSVQADAYGYTF. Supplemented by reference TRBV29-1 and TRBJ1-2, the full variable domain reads SAVISQKPSRDICQRGTSLTIQCQVDSQVTMMFWYRQQPGQSLTLIATANQGSEATYESGFVIDKFPISRPNLTFSTLTVSNMSPEDSSIYLCSVQADAYGYTFGSGTRLTVV.